One sample yielded the 21 T cell receptor beta chains listed below, sequenced in a study of CD8 T cells in ankylosing spondylitis. Their specific antigens are unknown. TCRdb re-called the 5' RACE reads through MiXCR, storing one row per CDR3 protein. The sample gives 500,000 to 650,000 distinct CDR3 sequences, approximately 5.3% of which show up once; under 4.5% is in the top ten. Findings and caveats of the study: Ankylosing spondylitis blood seemed to carry a telltale TCR beta motif made of several highly homologous variants.

The sequencing sample was made of blood, either unsorted or a sorted T cell fraction (not recorded which). Receptor source: a male donor with ankylosing spondylitis.

This clonotype was recorded at least ten times. The chain couples TRBV20-1 to TRBJ1-2, with D perhaps TRBD1 (6 bases). CDR1 is DFQATT, CDR2 SNEGSKA, per germline (reference sequence). Trimming removed 8 bases at V and 0 bases at J, with 22 bases between. This CDR3 region has 16 residues. In nucleotides, the CDR3 is TGCAGTACAGTGGCGGGGGGCGGTTCCGCTAACTATGGCTACACCTTC. It translates to CSTVAGGGSANYGYTF.

This clonotype was detected many times. The genes are TRBV7-9 and TRBJ1-2; TRBD1 might be the D (5 bases). CDR1 is SEHNR, CDR2 FQNEAQ, per germline (reference sequence). Trimming removed 3 bases at V and 4 bases at J, with 12 bases between. The length of the CDR3 is 14 residues. The CDR3 here is CASSFSQGSYGYTF. The CDR3, as DNA: TGTGCCAGCAGCTTTTCTCAGGGAAGCTATGGCTACACCTTC.

The rearrangement uses TRBV3-1 and TRBJ2-1, with 7 positions matching TRBD1. V lost 3 bases to trimming and J lost 4 bases; unmatched junction nucleotides: 6. The CDR3 runs 15 residues. Looked up from germline, CDR1 is LGHDT and CDR2 is YNNKEL (reference sequence). The CDR3 is CASSQVRGQYNEQFF. The CDR3 DNA sequence: TGTGCCAGCAGCCAGGTCCGGGGACAGTACAATGAGCAGTTCTTC.

This clonotype appeared many times. CDR3 coding DNA: TGCAGTGCTAGTCCTTTGGGACAGGGGGCGCAGGGCTACACCTTC. Its translation: CSASPLGQGAQGYTF. V gene TRBV20-1 combines with J gene TRBJ1-2, with 12 bases matching TRBD1. The CDR3 length is 15 residues. After removal of 3 bases from V and 8 bases from J, the junction contained 10 bases not matched to a gene. CDR1 and CDR2 from the germline V gene are DFQATT and SNEGSKA (reference sequence).

DNA of the CDR3: TGCGCCAGCAGCGGACAGGGCGCCTACGAGCAGTACTTC. Protein sequence: CASSGQGAYEQYF. V usage is TRBV5-1 and J usage is TRBJ2-7; 8 bases map to TRBD1. V dropped 4 bases and J dropped 2; count of bases not matched to a gene: 2. Germline CDR1 SGHRS, CDR2 YFSETQ. The length of the CDR3 is 13 residues.

The chain couples TRBV6-1 to TRBJ2-7; TRBD1 matches 8 bases. CDR1 is MNHNS, CDR2 SASEGT, per germline. V shed 6 bases and J 0 bases; nucleotides not matched to a gene: 7. The CDR3 extends over 15 amino acids. The CDR3 is CASSAGTGLSYEQYF. CDR3 nucleotide sequence: TGTGCCAGCAGCGCTGGGACAGGACTCTCCTACGAGCAGTACTTC.

The rearrangement links TRBV7-2 to TRBJ2-1; 11 nucleotides line up with TRBD2. Germline lookup yields CDR1 SGHTA and CDR2 FQGNSA. The CDR3 is made up of 15 amino acids. V gave up 6 bases and J gave up 4 bases; unmatched junction bases: 5. In DNA, the CDR3 is TGTGCCAGCAGAAATCTAGCGGGAGGATACAATGAGCAGTTCTTC. This translates into CASRNLAGGYNEQFF.

This clonotype was counted ten times or more. This rearrangement joins TRBV27 to TRBJ1-1; the match to TRBD1 covers 8 bases. Germline V gene sequence: CDR1 MNHEY, CDR2 SMNVEV (reference sequence). Trimming at V came to 3 bases and at J to 5 bases, leaving 8 bases not matched to a gene. This CDR3 has 15 residues. The chain's CDR3 is CASSLDRAAWTEAFF. The CDR3 region has the DNA TGTGCCAGCAGTTTGGACAGGGCCGCGTGGACTGAAGCTTTCTTT.

This clonotype was seen many times. This chain links TRBV12-3 or TRBV12-4 with TRBJ2-3; D possibly corresponds to TRBD1 (6 bases). V lost 4 bases to trimming and J lost 4 bases, with 18 bases between them. This CDR3 is built from 16 residues. The CDR3 DNA reads TGTGCCAGCAGTTCCCAGGGGCATATGGGTGCAGATACGCAGTATTTT. Its translation is CASSSQGHMGADTQYF.

This clonotype has at least ten counts. This chain joins TRBV5-1 and TRBJ1-2; tentative D call: TRBD1 (5 bases). The CDR3 length is 13 residues. V lost 6 bases and J 2 bases, leaving 11 bases between the germline ends. CDR1 and CDR2 (germline): SGHRS, YFSETQ. CDR3 DNA: TGCGCCAGCAAGCAGGGACCCAACTATGGCTACACCTTC. Protein sequence: CASKQGPNYGYTF.

The sample holds a few counts of this clonotype. The CDR3 DNA sequence: TGCGCCAGCAGCCCGTTTGGGAGAGCGGGGGAGCAGTTCTTC. It translates to CASSPFGRAGEQFF. The chain has TRBV5-1 and TRBJ2-1, with 7 bases matching TRBD2. J gave up 10 bases and V 4 bases, and 11 bases lay outside the gene matches. The CDR3 consists of 14 residues. Germline CDR1 reads SGHRS; CDR2 reads YFSETQ.

The sample holds many counts of this clonotype. The V call is TRBV12-5, the J call TRBJ2-1, with D hard to call. Trimming left V 1 base short and J 9 bases short, with 4 bases between. Germline values: CDR1 LGHNT, CDR2 FRNRAP. The CDR3 sequence is 11 residues long. The CDR3 loop is CASGLGREQFF. The CDR3 DNA reads as TGTGCTAGTGGTTTGGGGCGTGAGCAGTTCTTC. Based on the CDR3 plus reference TRBV12-5 and TRBJ2-1, the full variable domain is DARVTQTPRHKVTEMGQEVTMRCQPILGHNTVFWYRQTMMQGLELLAYFRNRAPLDDSGMPKDRFSAEMPDATLATLKIQPSEPRDSAVYFCASGLGREQFFGPGTRLTVL.

This clonotype was picked up many times. This chain uses TRBV6-1 with TRBJ2-1; D is perhaps TRBD2 (5 bases). The CDR3 contains 12 residues. CDR1 and CDR2 (germline): MNHNS, SASEGT. With 5 bases removed from V and 12 bases from J, the gap between germline ends came to 14 bases. The DNA for the CDR3 is TGTGCCAGCAGTCTCGAAACGGGAACGCAGTTCTTC. It is translated as CASSLETGTQFF.

This clonotype has a count of ten or more. The V and J genes are TRBV7-3 and TRBJ2-1, with unresolved D. V gave up 2 bases and J gave up 9 bases, with 11 bases separating them. This CDR3 has 13 amino acids. The germline V gene has CDR1 SGHTA and CDR2 FQGTGA. CDR3 loop: CASSLSIPGEQFF. CDR3 coding DNA: TGTGCCAGCAGCTTATCAATTCCGGGTGAGCAGTTCTTC.

The sample holds many counts of this clonotype. The CDR3: CASGLARGHSYEQYF. The DNA for the CDR3 is TGTGCCAGCGGCTTGGCGCGGGGGCACTCCTACGAGCAGTACTTC. The genes are TRBV27 and TRBJ2-7; D is perhaps TRBD2 (7 bases). With 8 bases removed from V and 0 bases from J, the gap between germline ends came to 17 bases. The germline V gene encodes CDR1 MNHEY and CDR2 SMNVEV (reference sequence). The CDR3 loop spans 15 amino acids.

This clonotype came up many times. The V gene is TRBV27, the J gene TRBJ1-2, with D perhaps TRBD1 (6 bases). The CDR3 length is 13 residues. V lost 4 bases to trimming and J lost 7 bases, with 13 bases between them. Germline CDR1 reads MNHEY; CDR2 reads SMNVEV (reference sequence). The CDR3 region is CASSSYREVGYTF. In DNA, the CDR3 is TGTGCCAGCAGTTCATACAGGGAGGTTGGCTACACCTTC.

This clonotype was seen at least ten times. This chain joins TRBV20-1 and TRBJ1-3, with TRBD1 as a possible D gene (5 bases). The V gene's germline CDR1 is DFQATT and CDR2 SNEGSKA (reference sequence). V was pared by 3 bases and J by 4 bases, with 7 bases between. The CDR3 consists of 12 residues. CDR3 sequence reads: CSASSGGNTIYF. CDR3 coding DNA: TGCAGTGCTAGCTCAGGGGGAAACACCATATATTTT.

This clonotype has a count of ten or more. The V gene is TRBV20-1, the J gene TRBJ1-2, with 7 bases that match TRBD1. The CDR3 extends over 15 amino acids. Per the germline V gene, CDR1 is DFQATT and CDR2 is SNEGSKA (reference sequence). V shed 1 base, J shed 2 bases, and the junction held 7 bases outside the gene matches. The CDR3 DNA reads as TGCAGTGCTAGAGCTAGGAACAGGGGAAACTATGGCTACACCTTC. Protein: CSARARNRGNYGYTF.

At least ten counts were recorded for this clonotype. The V call is TRBV20-1, the J call TRBJ1-6; the D is unclear. This CDR3 has 13 amino acids. Trimming removed 8 bases at V and 7 bases at J, with 15 bases between. CDR1 DFQATT and CDR2 SNEGSKA come from the germline V gene (reference sequence). The CDR3 loop is CSTRSDWNSPLHF. CDR3 DNA: TGCAGTACCCGTTCGGATTGGAATTCACCCCTCCACTTT.

This clonotype has a count of ten or more. The CDR3 spells CASSTTSGSSYEQYF. The CDR3 nucleotides read TGTGCCAGCAGCACTACTAGCGGGTCGTCCTACGAGCAGTACTTC. V gene TRBV4-2 combines with J gene TRBJ2-7; 9 bases fit TRBD2. The germline gives CDR1 LGHNA, CDR2 YNFKEQ. The CDR3 has 15 residues. Trimming took 5 bases from V and 1 from J; bases not matched to a gene: 6.

This clonotype was counted at least ten times. The V call is TRBV10-3, the J call TRBJ2-1; D call uncertain. CDR3 length: 11 amino acids. Trimming took 8 bases from V and 4 from J, leaving 6 bases between them. Per the germline V gene, CDR1 is ENHRY and CDR2 is SYGVKD. The CDR3: CAIGEYNEQFF. DNA for the CDR3: TGTGCCATCGGAGAGTACAATGAGCAGTTCTTC.